This T cell receptor beta chain came from a study of blood T cells in healthy people across ages. Study results and limitations: Per million T cells, TCR beta diversity dropped roughly linearly as age increased. Because sorting was not performed, PBMCs prevented conclusive naive versus antigen-experienced comparison.

Regarding this clonotype: Its antigen is currently unknown.

Through a sample-barcoded 5' primer and a J-beta primer mix, a second PCR was run for about 6 to 12 cycles. TCRdb re-analysed the 5' RACE reads in MiXCR, keeping a single row per CDR3 protein. Seen here are about 1 million distinct CDR3 sequences, 40% to 55% observed once, and the top ten hold approximately 19%. Looked up from germline, CDR1 is SGHDT and CDR2 is YYEEEE. V dropped 4 bases and J dropped 5 bases, with 9 bases sitting between them. This CDR3 has 12 amino acids. PBMCs, at least 6 million per sample, were isolated. Source material: blood. V usage is TRBV5-6 and J usage is TRBJ1-2, with D perhaps TRBD1 (5 bases). This clonotype was obtained from a woman aged 55-75 years in good health. CDR3: CASSGAEYGYTF. The DNA of the CDR3 is TGTGCCAGCAGCGGGGCGGAATATGGCTACACCTTC.